This T cell receptor (beta chain) derives from a study of spatial heterogeneity in lung cancer. Turning to the study itself: Sequences of the beta chain were consistently detected in greater numbers than alpha-chain sequences.

This clonotype was picked up many times. Regarding time point: sample taken at primary tumor resection. Whole RNA came from tumor, nontumor lung or frozen PBMC and was sequenced without being sorted. Patients with untreated early-stage non-small cell lung cancer, numbering 72, were the donors. CDR1 is SGHTA and CDR2 is FQGTGA in the germline V gene. Trimming removed 1 base at V and 2 bases at J, with 13 bases between. The CDR3 spans 16 residues. The study tagged each TCR cDNA molecule with a unique molecular identifier. TCRdb fed the 5' RACE reads into MiXCR, producing one record per CDR3 protein. The sample records about 38,000 distinct CDR3 sequences, roughly 7.4% being singletons.

This TCR was recovered from a male donor with early-stage non-small cell lung cancer. The chain links TRBV7-3 to TRBJ2-3; tentatively, D is TRBD2 (5 bases). This material consisted of PBMCs, taken at surgery. The CDR3 loop is CASSLMGATTTDTQYF. The CDR3 DNA follows: TGTGCCAGCAGCTTAATGGGTGCGACTACCACAGATACGCAGTATTTT.